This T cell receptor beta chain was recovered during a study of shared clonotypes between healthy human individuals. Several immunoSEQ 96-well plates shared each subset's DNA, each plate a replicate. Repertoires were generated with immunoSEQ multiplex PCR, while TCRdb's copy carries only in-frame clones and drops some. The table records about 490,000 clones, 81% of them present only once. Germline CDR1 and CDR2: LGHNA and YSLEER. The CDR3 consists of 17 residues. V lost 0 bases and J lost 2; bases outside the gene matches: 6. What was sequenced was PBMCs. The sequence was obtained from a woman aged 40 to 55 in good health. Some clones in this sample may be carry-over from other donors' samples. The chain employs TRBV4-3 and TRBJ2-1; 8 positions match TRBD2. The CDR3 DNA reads TGCGCCAGCAGCCAAGATCGAACTAGCGGAGCCTACAATGAGCAGTTCTTC. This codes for CASSQDRTSGAYNEQFF.